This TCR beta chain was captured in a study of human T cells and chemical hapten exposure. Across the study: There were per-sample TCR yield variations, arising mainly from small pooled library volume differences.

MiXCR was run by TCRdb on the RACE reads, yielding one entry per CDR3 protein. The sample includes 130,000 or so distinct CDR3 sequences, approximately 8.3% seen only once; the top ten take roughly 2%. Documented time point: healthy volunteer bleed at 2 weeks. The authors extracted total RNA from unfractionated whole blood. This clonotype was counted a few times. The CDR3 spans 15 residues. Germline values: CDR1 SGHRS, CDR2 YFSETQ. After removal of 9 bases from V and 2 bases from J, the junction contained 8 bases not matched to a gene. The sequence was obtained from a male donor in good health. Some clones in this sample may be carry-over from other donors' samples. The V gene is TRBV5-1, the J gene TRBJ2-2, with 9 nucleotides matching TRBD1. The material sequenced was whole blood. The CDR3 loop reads CATEQGQGNTGELFF. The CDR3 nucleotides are TGCGCCACGGAGCAGGGACAGGGCAACACCGGGGAGCTGTTTTTT. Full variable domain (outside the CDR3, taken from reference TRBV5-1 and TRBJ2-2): KAGVTQTPRYLIKTRGQQVTLSCSPISGHRSVSWYQQTPGQGLQFLFEYFSETQRNKGNFPGRFSGRQFSNSRSEMNVSTLELGDSALYLCATEQGQGNTGELFFGEGSRLTVL.